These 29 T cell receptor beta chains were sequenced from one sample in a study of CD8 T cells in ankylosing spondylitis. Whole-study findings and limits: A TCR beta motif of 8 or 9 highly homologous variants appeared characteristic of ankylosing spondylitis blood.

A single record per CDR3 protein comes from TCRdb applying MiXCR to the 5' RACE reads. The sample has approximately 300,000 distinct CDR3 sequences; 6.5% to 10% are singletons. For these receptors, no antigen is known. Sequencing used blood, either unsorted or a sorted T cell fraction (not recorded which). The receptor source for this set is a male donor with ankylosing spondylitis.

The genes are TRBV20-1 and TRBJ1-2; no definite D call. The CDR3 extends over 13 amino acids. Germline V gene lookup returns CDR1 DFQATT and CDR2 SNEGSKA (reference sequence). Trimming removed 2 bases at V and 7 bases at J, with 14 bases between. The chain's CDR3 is CSARPRNSVGYTF. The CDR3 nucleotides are TGCAGTGCTAGACCCCGGAATTCGGTTGGCTACACCTTC.

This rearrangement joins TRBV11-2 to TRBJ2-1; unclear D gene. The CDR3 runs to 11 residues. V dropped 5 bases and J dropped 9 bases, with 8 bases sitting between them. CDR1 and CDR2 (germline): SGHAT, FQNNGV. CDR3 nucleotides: TGTGCCAGCAGCAAGTATAGTGAGCAGTTCTTC. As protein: CASSKYSEQFF.

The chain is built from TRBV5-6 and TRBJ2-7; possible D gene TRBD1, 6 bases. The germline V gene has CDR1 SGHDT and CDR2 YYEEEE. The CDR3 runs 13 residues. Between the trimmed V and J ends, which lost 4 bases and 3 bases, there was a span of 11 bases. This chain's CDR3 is CASSARTVYEQYF. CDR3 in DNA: TGTGCCAGCAGCGCTCGGACAGTCTACGAGCAGTACTTC.

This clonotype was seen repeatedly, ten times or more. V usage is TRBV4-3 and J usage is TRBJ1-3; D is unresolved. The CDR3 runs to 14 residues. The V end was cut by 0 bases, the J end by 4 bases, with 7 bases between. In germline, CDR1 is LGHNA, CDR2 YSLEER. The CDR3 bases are TGCGCCAGCAGCCAAGATGCCCTCGGAAACACCATATATTTT. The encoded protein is CASSQDALGNTIYF.

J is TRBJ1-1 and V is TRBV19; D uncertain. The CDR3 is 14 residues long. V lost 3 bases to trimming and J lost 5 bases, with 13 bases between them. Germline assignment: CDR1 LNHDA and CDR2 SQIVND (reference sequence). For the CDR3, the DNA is TGTGCCAGTAGTATCAAGTCCGCGGAGACTGAAGCTTTCTTT. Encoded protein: CASSIKSAETEAFF.

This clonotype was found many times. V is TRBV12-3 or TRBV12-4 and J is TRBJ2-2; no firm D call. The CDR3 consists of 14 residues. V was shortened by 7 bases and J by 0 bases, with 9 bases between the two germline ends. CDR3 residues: CASNLLPNTGELFF. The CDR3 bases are TGTGCCAGCAATCTATTACCGAACACCGGGGAGCTGTTTTTT.

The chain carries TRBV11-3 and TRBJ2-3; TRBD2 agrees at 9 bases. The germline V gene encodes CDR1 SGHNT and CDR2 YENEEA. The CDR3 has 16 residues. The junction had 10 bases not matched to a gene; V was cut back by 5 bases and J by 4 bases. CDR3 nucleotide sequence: TGTGCCAGCAGCCCCCCCGGGGGCGGGGGGGCAGATACGCAGTATTTT. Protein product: CASSPPGGGGADTQYF.

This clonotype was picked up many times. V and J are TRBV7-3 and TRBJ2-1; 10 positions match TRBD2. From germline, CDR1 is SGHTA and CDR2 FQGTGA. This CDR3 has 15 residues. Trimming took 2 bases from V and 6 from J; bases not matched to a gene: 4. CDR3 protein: CASSLVLAGANEQFF. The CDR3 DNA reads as TGTGCCAGCAGCTTAGTTCTAGCGGGAGCCAATGAGCAGTTCTTC.

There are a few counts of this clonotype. CDR3 region: CAIRGELAGGTTGELFF. Written as DNA, the CDR3 is TGTGCCATCAGAGGGGAACTAGCGGGAGGCACCACCGGGGAGCTGTTTTTT. The rearrangement links TRBV10-3 to TRBJ2-2, with 12 bases aligning to TRBD2. Germline CDR1 ENHRY, CDR2 SYGVKD. This CDR3 contains 17 residues. The V segment lost 6 bases and the J segment 4 bases; nucleotides outside the gene matches: 9.

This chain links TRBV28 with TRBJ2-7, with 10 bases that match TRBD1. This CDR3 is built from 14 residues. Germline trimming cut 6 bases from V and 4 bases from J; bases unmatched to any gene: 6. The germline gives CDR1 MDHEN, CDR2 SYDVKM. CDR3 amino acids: CASRKTGGGYEQYF. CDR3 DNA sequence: TGTGCCAGCAGGAAGACAGGGGGCGGTTACGAGCAGTACTTC. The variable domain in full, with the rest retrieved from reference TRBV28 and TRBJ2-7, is DVKVTQSSRYLVKRTGEKVFLECVQDMDHENMFWYRQDPGLGLRLIYFSYDVKMKEKGDIPEGYSVSREKKERFSLILESASTNQTSMYLCASRKTGGGYEQYFGPGTRLTVT.

CDR3 sequence (DNA): TGTGCCAGCAGTGTGGGGACAGGGGGCGATGCTGGGGCCAACGTCCTGACTTTC. Protein sequence: CASSVGTGGDAGANVLTF. The J gene is TRBJ2-6, the V gene TRBV28; 12 positions agree with TRBD1. Germline CDR1 and CDR2: MDHEN and SYDVKM. V shed 5 bases, J shed 2 bases, and the junction held 7 bases outside the gene matches. There are 18 residues in the CDR3.

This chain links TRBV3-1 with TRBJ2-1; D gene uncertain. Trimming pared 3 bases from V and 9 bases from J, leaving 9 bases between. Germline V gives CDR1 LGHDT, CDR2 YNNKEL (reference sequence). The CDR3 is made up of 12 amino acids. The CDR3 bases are TGTGCCAGCAGCCAGTGGTTAGGTGAGCAGTTCTTC. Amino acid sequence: CASSQWLGEQFF.

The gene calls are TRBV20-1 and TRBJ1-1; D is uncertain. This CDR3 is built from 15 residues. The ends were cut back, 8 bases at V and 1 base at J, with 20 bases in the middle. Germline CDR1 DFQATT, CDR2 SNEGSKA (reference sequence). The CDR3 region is CSTIRDLTSNTEAFF. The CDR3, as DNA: TGCAGTACAATACGGGATCTTACGTCGAACACTGAAGCTTTCTTT.

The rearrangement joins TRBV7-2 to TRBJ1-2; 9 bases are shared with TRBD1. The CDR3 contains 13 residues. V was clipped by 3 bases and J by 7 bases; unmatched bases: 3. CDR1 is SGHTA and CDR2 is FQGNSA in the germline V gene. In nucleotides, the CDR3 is TGTGCCAGCAGCTTGGACAGGGGTGGTGGCTACACCTTC. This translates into CASSLDRGGGYTF.

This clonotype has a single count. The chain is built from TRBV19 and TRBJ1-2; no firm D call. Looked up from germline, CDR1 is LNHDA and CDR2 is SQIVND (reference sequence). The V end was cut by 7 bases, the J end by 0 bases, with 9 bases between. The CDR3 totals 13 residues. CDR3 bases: TGTGCCAGTACGGACGGAGCTAACTATGGCTACACCTTC. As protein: CASTDGANYGYTF.

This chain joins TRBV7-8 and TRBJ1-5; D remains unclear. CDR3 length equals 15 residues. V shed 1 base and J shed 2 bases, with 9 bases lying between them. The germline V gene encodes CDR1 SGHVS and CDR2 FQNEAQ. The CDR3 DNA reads TGTGCCAGCAGCTTAGGAAGGACTGGCAATCAGCCCCAGCATTTT. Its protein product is CASSLGRTGNQPQHF.

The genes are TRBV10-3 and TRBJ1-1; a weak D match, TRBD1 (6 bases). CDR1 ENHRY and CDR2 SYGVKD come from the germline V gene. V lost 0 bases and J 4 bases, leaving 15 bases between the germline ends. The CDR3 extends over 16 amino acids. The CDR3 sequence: CAISESMGRGGTEAFF. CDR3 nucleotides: TGTGCCATCAGTGAGTCGATGGGCAGGGGCGGCACTGAAGCTTTCTTT.

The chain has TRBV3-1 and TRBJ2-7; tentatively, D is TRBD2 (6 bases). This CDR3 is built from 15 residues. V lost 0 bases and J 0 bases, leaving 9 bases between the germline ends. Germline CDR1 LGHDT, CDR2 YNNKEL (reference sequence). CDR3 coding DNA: TGTGCCAGCAGCCAAGATCTAGCGACCTCCTACGAGCAGTACTTC. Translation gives CASSQDLATSYEQYF.

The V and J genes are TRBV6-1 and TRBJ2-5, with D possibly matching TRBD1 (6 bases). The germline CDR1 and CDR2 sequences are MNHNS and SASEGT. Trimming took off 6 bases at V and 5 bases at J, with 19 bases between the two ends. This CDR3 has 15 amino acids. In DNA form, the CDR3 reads TGTGCCAGCAGCCCAAGACAGGTCTGGGGGGAGACCCAGTACTTC. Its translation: CASSPRQVWGETQYF.

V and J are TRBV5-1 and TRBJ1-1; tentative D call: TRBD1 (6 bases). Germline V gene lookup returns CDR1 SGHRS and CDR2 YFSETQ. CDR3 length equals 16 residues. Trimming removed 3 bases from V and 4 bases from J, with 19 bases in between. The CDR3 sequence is CASSSDGQYTGTEAFF. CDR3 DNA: TGCGCCAGCAGCTCTGACGGACAGTACACGGGCACTGAAGCTTTCTTT.

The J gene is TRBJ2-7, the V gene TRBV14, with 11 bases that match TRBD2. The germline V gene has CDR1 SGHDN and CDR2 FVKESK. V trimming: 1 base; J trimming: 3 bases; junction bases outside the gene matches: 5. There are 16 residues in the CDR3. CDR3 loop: CASSQVTSGRIYEQYF. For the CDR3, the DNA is TGTGCCAGCAGCCAAGTCACTAGCGGGAGAATCTACGAGCAGTACTTC.

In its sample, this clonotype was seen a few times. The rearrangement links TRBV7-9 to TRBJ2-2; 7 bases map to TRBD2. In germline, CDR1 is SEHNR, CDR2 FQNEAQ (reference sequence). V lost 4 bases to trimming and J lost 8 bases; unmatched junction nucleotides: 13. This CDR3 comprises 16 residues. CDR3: CASSSPPAGVLGELFF. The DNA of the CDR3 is TGTGCCAGCAGCTCCCCCCCCGCGGGAGTCTTGGGGGAGCTGTTTTTT.

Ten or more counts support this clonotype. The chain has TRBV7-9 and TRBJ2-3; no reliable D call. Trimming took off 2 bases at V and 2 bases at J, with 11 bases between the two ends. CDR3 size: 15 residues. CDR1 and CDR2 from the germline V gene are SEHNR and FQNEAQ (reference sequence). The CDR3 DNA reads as TGTGCCAGCAGCTTATATCGGCAGGCCACAGATACGCAGTATTTT. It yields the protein CASSLYRQATDTQYF.

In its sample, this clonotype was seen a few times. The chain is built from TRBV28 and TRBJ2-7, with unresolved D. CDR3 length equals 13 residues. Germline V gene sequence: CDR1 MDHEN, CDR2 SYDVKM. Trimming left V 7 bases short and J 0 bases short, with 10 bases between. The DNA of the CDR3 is TGTGCCAGCAACCGCCCCAGCTCCTACGAGCAGTACTTC. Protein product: CASNRPSSYEQYF.

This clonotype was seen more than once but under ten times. CDR3 in amino acids: CASSLGTSGIAKNIQYF. The CDR3 DNA follows: TGTGCCAGCAGTTTAGGGACTAGCGGGATAGCCAAAAACATTCAGTACTTC. This chain connects TRBV28 to TRBJ2-4, with 13 bases fitting TRBD2. The junction had 1 base not matched to a gene; V was cut back by 2 bases and J by 0 bases. In germline, CDR1 is MDHEN, CDR2 SYDVKM. The CDR3 covers 17 residues.

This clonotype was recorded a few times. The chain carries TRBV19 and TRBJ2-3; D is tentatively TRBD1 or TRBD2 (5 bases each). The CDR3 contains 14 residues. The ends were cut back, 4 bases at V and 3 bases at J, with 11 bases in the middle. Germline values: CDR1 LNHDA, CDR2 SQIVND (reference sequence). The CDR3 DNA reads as TGTGCCAGTAGTACGGGACCCCAAACAGATACGCAGTATTTT. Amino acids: CASSTGPQTDTQYF.

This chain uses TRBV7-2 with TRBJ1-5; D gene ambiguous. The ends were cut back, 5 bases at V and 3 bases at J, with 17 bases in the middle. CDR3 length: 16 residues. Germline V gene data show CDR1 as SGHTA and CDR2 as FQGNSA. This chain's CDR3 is CASSRIFGAFNQPQHF. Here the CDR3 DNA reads TGTGCCAGCAGCCGGATTTTCGGAGCGTTCAATCAGCCCCAGCATTTT.

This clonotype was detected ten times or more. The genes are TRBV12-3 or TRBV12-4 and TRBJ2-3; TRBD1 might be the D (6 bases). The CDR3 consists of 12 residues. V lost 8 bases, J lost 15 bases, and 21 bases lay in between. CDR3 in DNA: TGTGCCAGCTCCGATGGGGGCAGGGGCTTATATTTT. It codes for CASSDGGRGLYF.

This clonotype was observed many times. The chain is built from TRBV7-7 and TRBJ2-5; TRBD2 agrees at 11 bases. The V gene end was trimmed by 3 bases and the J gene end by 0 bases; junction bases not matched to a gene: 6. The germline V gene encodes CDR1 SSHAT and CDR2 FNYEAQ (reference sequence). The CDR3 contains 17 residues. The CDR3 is CASSLGGTSGDQETQYF. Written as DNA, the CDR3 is TGTGCCAGCAGCTTGGGTGGGACTAGCGGAGACCAAGAGACCCAGTACTTC.